These T cell receptor beta chains were read from a single sample in a study of identical twins. Using its own MiXCR run on the 5' RACE reads, TCRdb lists one record per CDR3 protein. The data contain roughly 250,000 distinct CDR3 sequences, over 12% of them singletons. What was sequenced was memory (CD45RO+) T cells sorted from blood. The receptor set was obtained from a woman aged 18-29 years in good health. The CDR3 runs from the conserved cysteine through the conserved F or W. D genes are given only for firm matches. Expanded clones are given a class, and other clones once, few, many or no size at all.

v_gene,d_gene,abundance,j_gene,CDR3nt,CDR3aa
TRBV29-1,TRBD2,-,TRBJ2-3,TGCAGCGTTTGGACTAGCGGGGGGTCATACACAGATACGCAGTATTTT,CSVWTSGGSYTDTQYF
TRBV11-2,-,few,TRBJ2-2,TGTGCCAGCAGCTTAGGGACCATTGTAAACACCGGGGAGCTGTTTTTT,CASSLGTIVNTGELFF
TRBV5-1,-,-,TRBJ1-2,TGCGCCAGCAGCTCGGCCCCCGACGGAGTCTATGGCTACACCTTC,CASSSAPDGVYGYTF
TRBV11-3,-,few,TRBJ2-1,TGTGCCAGCAGCCCCTCCCAACAGGGCTCCTACAATGAGCAGTTCTTC,CASSPSQQGSYNEQFF
TRBV5-1,-,few,TRBJ2-2,TGCGCCAGCAGCCCTATAACAGGGACCCCCGGGGAGCTGTTTTTT,CASSPITGTPGELFF
TRBV3-1,TRBD1,-,TRBJ1-1,TGTGCCACCAGCCAAATGGGACAGACAGGGAGGGTTTCAGCTGAAGCTTTCTTT,CATSQMGQTGRVSAEAFF
TRBV15,TRBD1,few,TRBJ2-3,TGTGCCACCAGCAGAGGAAACAGGGGTACCACAGATACGCAGTATTTT,CATSRGNRGTTDTQYF
TRBV25-1,TRBD1,many,TRBJ1-5,TGTGCCAGCGGGACAGGACCGGGACAGCCCCAGCATTTT,CASGTGPGQPQHF
TRBV4-3,TRBD1,few,TRBJ1-1,TGCGCCAGCAGCCAAGAGGGCAGGGGGGGAACTGAATCTTTCTTT,CASSQEGRGGTESFF
TRBV10-3,-,few,TRBJ2-7,TGTGCCATCAGTGGGGTCATCTTCTACGAGCAGTACTTC,CAISGVIFYEQYF
TRBV20-1,-,-,TRBJ1-1,TGCAGTGCCATAAAAAGTACAGGGCCGGAAGCTTTCTTT,CSAIKSTGPEAFF
TRBV3-1,-,-,TRBJ1-2,TGTGCCAGCAGCCAATACCCCCCCTCTGGCTATGGCTACACCTTC,CASSQYPPSGYGYTF
TRBV19,-,-,TRBJ2-7,TGTGCCAGTAGTTCCAACTTGGACGGGAAAGTGGACGAGCAGTACTTC,CASSSNLDGKVDEQYF
TRBV7-9,-,many,TRBJ2-3,TGTGCCAGCAGCTTACAGGGGATCCCCACAGATACGCAGTATTTT,CASSLQGIPTDTQYF
TRBV27,-,-,TRBJ1-1,TGTGCCAGCAGGGGACGCGGGGGGAACACTGAAGCTTTCTTT,CASRGRGGNTEAFF
TRBV2,-,few,TRBJ2-1,TGTGCCAGCAGCCAGACGGGGTTTGGTGAGCAGTTCTTC,CASSQTGFGEQFF
TRBV7-9,-,few,TRBJ2-1,TGTGCCAGCAGCCCCCCGGGTGAGCAGTTCTTC,CASSPPGEQFF
TRBV29-1,-,few,TRBJ2-1,TGCAGCGTTGGTCTGGAACTTAATGAGCAGTTCTTC,CSVGLELNEQFF
TRBV7-2,-,few,TRBJ1-2,TGTGCCAGCAGCCCATGGGGGCAGGGCTATGGCTACACCTTC,CASSPWGQGYGYTF
TRBV5-1,-,-,TRBJ1-6,TGCGCCAGCAGCTTGGGGGACAAGAATTCACCCCTCCACTTT,CASSLGDKNSPLHF
TRBV10-3,TRBD2,-,TRBJ2-3,TGTGCCTCTCGGACTAGCGGGGACACAGATACGCAGTATTTT,CASRTSGDTDTQYF
TRBV12-3/TRBV12-4,-,few,TRBJ2-3,TGTGCCAGCAGTTTTGGCCACAGGGCTAATACGCAGTATTTT,CASSFGHRANTQYF
TRBV5-1,TRBD1,many,TRBJ2-1,TGCGCCAGCAGCTTGGAGGTACAGGGGAAAGGCAATGAGCAGTTCTTC,CASSLEVQGKGNEQFF
TRBV29-1,-,many,TRBJ2-5,TGCAGCGTCACCACAGGGATGGAGACCCAGTACTTC,CSVTTGMETQYF
TRBV18,-,-,TRBJ2-7,TGTGCCAGCTCACCACCAGGCGGGACGGTCTCCTACGAGCAGTACTTC,CASSPPGGTVSYEQYF
TRBV7-7,-,few,TRBJ1-1,TGTGCCAGCAGCTTATTTGCGAACACTGAAGCTTTCTTT,CASSLFANTEAFF
TRBV7-7,-,-,TRBJ2-1,TGTGCCAGCAGCTTAGCGGGGAACCTCAATGCGCAGTTCTTC,CASSLAGNLNAQFF
TRBV9,TRBD1,few,TRBJ2-5,TGTGCCAGCAGCGTGGGGACAGGGTTGGGCCAAGAGACCCAGTACTTC,CASSVGTGLGQETQYF
TRBV12-3/TRBV12-4,-,few,TRBJ2-2,TGTGCCAGCATCTCCGCAGGGGTAGAAAACACCGGGGAGCTGTTTTTT,CASISAGVENTGELFF
TRBV7-9,-,-,TRBJ2-3,TGTGCCAGCAGCTTAGGCAGTTATGCTAGCACAGATACGCAGTATTTT,CASSLGSYASTDTQYF
TRBV3-1,-,-,TRBJ2-7,TGTGCCAAGACTCGCGAGCAGTACTTC,CAKTREQYF
TRBV29-1,TRBD1,-,TRBJ2-1,TGCAGCGTTGAAATAGAGCAGGGGGCGTATGAGCAGTTCTTC,CSVEIEQGAYEQFF
TRBV30,TRBD1,-,TRBJ2-1,TGTGCCTGGAGTCAGGGACAGCTGCAGTTCTTC,CAWSQGQLQFF
TRBV20-1,TRBD2,few,TRBJ2-6,TGCAGTGCTCCTCTCGGGGGGTCTGGGGCCAACGTCCTGACTTTC,CSAPLGGSGANVLTF
TRBV4-2,TRBD1,many,TRBJ2-7,TGTGCCAGCAGCCAAGTCGGACAGGGAACCCACGAGCAGTACTTC,CASSQVGQGTHEQYF
TRBV12-3/TRBV12-4,-,few,TRBJ2-2,TGTGCCAGCAGGACGTCGACCGGCACCGGGGAGCTGTTTTTT,CASRTSTGTGELFF
TRBV5-4,-,-,TRBJ2-6,TGTGCCAGCAGCTTGTTTCTCCGGGGGGCTGTTCGGGGGGCCAACGTCCTGACTTTC,CASSLFLRGAVRGANVLTF
TRBV12-5,TRBD2,-,TRBJ2-7,TGTGCTAGTGGTTTTTTGACGGGGGGTCAGCTGACTTACGAGCAGTACTTC,CASGFLTGGQLTYEQYF
TRBV20-1,-,-,TRBJ2-1,TGCAGTGCTAGAGATGGTAGGCAGGGCGATGAGCAGTTCTTC,CSARDGRQGDEQFF
TRBV5-1,TRBD1,-,TRBJ2-2,TGCGCCAGCAGCATCCAAGGGGGCGAGGCCGGGGAGCTGTTTTTT,CASSIQGGEAGELFF
TRBV2,TRBD1,few,TRBJ2-1,TGTGCCAGCAGTGGGGCCAGGGGGAAAAAGGAGCAGTTCTTC,CASSGARGKKEQFF
TRBV20-1,-,medium-sized,TRBJ2-1,TGCAGTGCTAGAGTAACGACAATAGGAAATGAGCAGTTCTTC,CSARVTTIGNEQFF